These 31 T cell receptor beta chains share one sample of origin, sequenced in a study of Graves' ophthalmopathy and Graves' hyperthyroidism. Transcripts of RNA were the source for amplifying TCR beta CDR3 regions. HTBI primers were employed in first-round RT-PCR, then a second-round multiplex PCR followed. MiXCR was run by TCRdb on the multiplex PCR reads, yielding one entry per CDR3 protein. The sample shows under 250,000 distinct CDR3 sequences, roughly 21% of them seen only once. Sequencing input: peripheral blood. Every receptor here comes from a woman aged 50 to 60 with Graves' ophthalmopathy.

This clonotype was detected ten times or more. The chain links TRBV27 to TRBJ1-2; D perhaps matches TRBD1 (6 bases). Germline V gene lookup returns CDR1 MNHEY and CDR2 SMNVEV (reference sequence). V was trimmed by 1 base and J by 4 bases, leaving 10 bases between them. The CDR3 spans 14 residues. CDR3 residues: CASSLWGPTYGYTF. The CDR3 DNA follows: TGTGCCAGCAGTTTATGGGGGCCCACCTATGGCTACACCTTC.

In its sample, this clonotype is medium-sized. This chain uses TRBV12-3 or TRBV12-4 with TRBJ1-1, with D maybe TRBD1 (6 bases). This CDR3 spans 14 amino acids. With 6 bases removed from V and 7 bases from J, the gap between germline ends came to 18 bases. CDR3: CASRPTGRRIEAFF. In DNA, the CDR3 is TGTGCCAGCAGACCAACAGGGCGACGAATTGAAGCTTTCTTT.

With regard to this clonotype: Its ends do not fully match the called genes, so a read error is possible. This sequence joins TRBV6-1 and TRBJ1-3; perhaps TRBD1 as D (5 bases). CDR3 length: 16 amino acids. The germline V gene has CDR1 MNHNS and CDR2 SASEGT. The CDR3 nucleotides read TGTGCCAGCAGTGGGACTGGTGCCAGAAGGGGAAACACCATATTTTTT. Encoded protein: CASSGTGARRGNTIFF.

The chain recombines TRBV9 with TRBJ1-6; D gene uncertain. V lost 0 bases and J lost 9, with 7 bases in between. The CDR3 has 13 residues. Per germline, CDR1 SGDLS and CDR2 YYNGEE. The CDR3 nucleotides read TGTGCCAGCAGCGTAGACGGGAGTTCACCCCTCCACTTT. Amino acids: CASSVDGSSPLHF.

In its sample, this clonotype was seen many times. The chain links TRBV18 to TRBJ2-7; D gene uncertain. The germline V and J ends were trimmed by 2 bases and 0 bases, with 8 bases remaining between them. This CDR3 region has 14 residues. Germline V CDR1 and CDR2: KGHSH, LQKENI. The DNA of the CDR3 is TGTGCCAGCTCACCAAATCCATCCTCCTACGAGCAGTACTTC. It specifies CASSPNPSSYEQYF.

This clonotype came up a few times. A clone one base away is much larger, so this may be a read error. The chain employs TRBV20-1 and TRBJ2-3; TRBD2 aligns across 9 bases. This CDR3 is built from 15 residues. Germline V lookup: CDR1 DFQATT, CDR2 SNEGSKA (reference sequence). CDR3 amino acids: CSASDSGSLTDAQYF. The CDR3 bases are TGCAGTGCTAGTGATAGCGGGAGCCTCACAGATGCGCAGTATTTT.

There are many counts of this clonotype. The CDR3 nucleotides are TGTGCCAGCAGTCCAAGGGGAGGGAACGAGCAGTACTTC. It translates to CASSPRGGNEQYF. The chain uses TRBV25-1 and TRBJ2-7; 7 positions agree with TRBD2. This CDR3 comprises 13 residues. The trim removed 5 bases at V and 5 bases at J, leaving 6 bases unmatched. CDR1 is MGHDK, CDR2 SYGVNS, per germline.

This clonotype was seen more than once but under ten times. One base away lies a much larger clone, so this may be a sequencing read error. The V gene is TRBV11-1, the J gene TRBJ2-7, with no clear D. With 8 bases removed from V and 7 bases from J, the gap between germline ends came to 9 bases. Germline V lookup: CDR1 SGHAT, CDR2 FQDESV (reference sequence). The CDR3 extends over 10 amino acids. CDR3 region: CASCPQEQYF. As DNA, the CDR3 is TGTGCCAGCTGCCCCCAAGAGCAGTACTTC.

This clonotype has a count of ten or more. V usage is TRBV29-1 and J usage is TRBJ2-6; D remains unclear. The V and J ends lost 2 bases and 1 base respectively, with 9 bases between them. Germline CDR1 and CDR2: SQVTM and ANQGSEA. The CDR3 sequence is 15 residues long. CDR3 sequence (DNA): TGCAGCGTTGAATTTTCCAATTCTGGGGCCAACGTCCTGACTTTC. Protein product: CSVEFSNSGANVLTF.

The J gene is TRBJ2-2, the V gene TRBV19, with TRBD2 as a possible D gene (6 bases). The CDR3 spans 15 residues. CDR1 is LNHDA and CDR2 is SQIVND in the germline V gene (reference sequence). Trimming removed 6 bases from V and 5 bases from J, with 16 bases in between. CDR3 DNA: TGTGCCAGTAGGGACGGCCCGGGAGAGACCGGGGAGCTGTTTTTT. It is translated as CASRDGPGETGELFF.

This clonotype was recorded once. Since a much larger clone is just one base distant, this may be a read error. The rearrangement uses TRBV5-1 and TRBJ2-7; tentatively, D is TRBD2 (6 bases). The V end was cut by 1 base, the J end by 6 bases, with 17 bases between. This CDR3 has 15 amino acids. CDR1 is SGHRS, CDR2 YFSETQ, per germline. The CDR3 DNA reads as TGCGCCAGCAGCTTGTCAATGGGGAGGTTGGCCGAGCAGTACTTC. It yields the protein CASSLSMGRLAEQYF.

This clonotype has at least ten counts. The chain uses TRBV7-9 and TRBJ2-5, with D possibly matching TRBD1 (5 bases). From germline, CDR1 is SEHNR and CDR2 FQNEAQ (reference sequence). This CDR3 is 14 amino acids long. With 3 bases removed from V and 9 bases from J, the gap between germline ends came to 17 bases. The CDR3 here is CASSFSGGAGAQYF. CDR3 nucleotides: TGTGCCAGCAGCTTTTCGGGTGGGGCTGGGGCCCAGTACTTC.

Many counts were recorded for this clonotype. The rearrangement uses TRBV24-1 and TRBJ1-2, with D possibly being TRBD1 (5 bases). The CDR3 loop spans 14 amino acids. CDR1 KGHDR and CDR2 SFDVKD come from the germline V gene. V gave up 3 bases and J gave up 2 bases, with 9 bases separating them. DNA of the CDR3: TGTGCCACCAGTGATCGACAGATGAACTATGGCTACACCTTC. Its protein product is CATSDRQMNYGYTF.

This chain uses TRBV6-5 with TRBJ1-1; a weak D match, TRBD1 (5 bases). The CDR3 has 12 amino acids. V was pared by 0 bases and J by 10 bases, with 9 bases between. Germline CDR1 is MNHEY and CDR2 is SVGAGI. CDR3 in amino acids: CASSYSLGRAFF. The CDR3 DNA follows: TGTGCCAGCAGTTACTCGTTGGGGCGAGCTTTCTTT.

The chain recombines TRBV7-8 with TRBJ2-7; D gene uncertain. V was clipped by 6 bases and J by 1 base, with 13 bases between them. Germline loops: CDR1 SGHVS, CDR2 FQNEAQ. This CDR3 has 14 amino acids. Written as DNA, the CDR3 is TGTGCCAGCAGTCTAGTTTTTGGGTCCTACGAGCAGTACTTC. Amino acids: CASSLVFGSYEQYF. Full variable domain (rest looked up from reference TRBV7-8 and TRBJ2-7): GAGVSQSPRYKVAKRGQDVALRCDPISGHVSLFWYQQALGQGPEFLTYFQNEAQLDKSGLPSDRFFAERPEGSVSTLKIQRTQQEDSAVYLCASSLVFGSYEQYFGPGTRLTVT.

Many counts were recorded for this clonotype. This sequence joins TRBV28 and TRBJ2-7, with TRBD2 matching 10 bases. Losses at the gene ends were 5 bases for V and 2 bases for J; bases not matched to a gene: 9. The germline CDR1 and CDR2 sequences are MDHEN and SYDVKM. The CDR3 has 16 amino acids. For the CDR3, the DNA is TGTGCCAGCAGTGATCCGTTCAGCGGGAGGGCCTACGAGCAGTACTTC. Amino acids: CASSDPFSGRAYEQYF.

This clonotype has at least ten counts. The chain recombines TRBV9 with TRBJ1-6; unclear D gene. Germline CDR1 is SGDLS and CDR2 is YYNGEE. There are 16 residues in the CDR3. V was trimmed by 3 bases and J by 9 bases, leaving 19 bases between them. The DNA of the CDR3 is TGTGCCAGCAGCGGGCTTGATGGGAATATCCCTTCACCCCTCCACTTT. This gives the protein CASSGLDGNIPSPLHF.

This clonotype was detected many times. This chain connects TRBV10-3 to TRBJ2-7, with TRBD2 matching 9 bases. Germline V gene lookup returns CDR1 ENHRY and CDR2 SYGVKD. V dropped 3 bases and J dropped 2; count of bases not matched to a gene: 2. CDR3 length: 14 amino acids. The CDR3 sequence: CAISDASGTYEQYF. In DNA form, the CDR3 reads TGTGCCATCAGTGACGCTAGCGGGACCTACGAGCAGTACTTC.

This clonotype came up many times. CDR3: CASGTGDIHEQYF. For the CDR3, the DNA is TGTGCCAGTGGGACAGGGGACATCCACGAGCAGTACTTC. J is TRBJ2-7 and V is TRBV19, with 10 positions matching TRBD1. The J segment lost 5 bases and the V segment lost 8 bases, leaving 6 bases of the junction unmatched. This CDR3 spans 13 amino acids. Looked up from germline, CDR1 is LNHDA and CDR2 is SQIVND (reference sequence).

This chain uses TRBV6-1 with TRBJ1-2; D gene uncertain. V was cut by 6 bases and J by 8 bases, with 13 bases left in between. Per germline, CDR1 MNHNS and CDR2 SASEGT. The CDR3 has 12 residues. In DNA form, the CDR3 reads TGTGCCAGCAGACCCAGGCCTGACGGCTACACCTTC. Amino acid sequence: CASRPRPDGYTF.

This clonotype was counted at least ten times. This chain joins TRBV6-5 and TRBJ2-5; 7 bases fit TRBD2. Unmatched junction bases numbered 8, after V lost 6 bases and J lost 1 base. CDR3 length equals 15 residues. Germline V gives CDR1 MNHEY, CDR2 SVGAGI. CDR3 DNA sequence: TGTGCCAGCAGGCCAGGACTAGGCCTCCAAGAGACCCAGTACTTC. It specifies CASRPGLGLQETQYF.

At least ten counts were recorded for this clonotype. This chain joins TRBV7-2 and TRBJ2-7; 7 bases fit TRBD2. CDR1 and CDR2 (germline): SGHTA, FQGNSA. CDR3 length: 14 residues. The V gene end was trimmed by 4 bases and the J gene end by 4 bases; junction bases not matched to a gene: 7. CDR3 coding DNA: TGTGCCAGCAGCTGGAGGGAGGGAGAATACGAGCAGTACTTC. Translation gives CASSWREGEYEQYF.

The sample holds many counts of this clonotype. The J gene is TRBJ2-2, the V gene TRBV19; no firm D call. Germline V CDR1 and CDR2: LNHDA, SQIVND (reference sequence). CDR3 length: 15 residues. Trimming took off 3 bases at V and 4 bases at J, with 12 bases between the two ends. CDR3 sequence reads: CASSISRRGTGELFF. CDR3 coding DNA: TGTGCCAGTAGTATCTCCCGGCGAGGCACCGGGGAGCTGTTTTTT.

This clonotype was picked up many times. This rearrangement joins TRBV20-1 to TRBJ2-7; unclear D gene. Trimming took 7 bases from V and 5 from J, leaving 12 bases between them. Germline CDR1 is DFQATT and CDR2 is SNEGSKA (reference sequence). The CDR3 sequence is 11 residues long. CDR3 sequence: CSVDRPHEQYF. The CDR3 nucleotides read TGCAGTGTAGACCGGCCCCACGAGCAGTACTTC.

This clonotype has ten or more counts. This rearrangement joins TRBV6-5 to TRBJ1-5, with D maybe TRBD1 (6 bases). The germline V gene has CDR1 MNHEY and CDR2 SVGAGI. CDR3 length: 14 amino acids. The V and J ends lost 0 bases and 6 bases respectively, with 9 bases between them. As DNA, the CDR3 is TGTGCCAGCAGTTACTCGAGGGGGGGTCAGCCCCAGCATTTT. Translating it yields CASSYSRGGQPQHF.

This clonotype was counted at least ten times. CDR3 in DNA: TGTGCCAGCAGCTCCGGGACTAGCGGGATTCAAGAGACCCAGTACTTC. Amino acids: CASSSGTSGIQETQYF. V and J are TRBV6-2 or TRBV6-3 and TRBJ2-5, with TRBD2 matching 13 bases. The germline V gene encodes CDR1 MNHEY and CDR2 SVGEGT. J was trimmed by 2 bases and V by 6 bases; bases with no gene match: 6. This CDR3 spans 16 amino acids.

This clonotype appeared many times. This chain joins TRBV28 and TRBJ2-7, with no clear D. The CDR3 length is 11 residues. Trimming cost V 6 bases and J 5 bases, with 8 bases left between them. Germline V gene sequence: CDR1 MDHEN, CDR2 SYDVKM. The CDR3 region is CASSQIHEQYF. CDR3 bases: TGTGCCAGCAGCCAAATCCACGAGCAGTACTTC.

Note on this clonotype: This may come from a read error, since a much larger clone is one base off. The CDR3 protein is CASSCPPGTGYYEQYF. In DNA form, the CDR3 reads TGTGCCAGCAGCTGCCCCCCTGGGACTGGTTACTACGAGCAGTACTTC. This chain uses TRBV11-2 with TRBJ2-7, with a weak D call TRBD2 (6 bases). This CDR3 is 16 amino acids long. Trimming took off 4 bases at V and 3 bases at J, with 19 bases between the two ends. Germline CDR1 is SGHAT and CDR2 is FQNNGV.

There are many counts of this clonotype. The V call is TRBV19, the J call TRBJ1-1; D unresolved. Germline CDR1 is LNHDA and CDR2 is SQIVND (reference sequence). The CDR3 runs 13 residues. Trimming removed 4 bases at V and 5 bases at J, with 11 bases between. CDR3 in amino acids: CASSKRVWTEAFF. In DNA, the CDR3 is TGTGCCAGTAGTAAAAGGGTATGGACTGAAGCTTTCTTT.

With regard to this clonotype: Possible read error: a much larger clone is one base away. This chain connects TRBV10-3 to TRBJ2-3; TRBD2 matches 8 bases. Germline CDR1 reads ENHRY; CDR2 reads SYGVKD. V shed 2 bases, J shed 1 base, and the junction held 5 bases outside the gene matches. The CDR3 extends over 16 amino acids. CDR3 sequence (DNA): TGTGCCATCAGTGAGGCGCGGGAGGTTGGCACAGATACGCAGTATTTT. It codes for CAISEAREVGTDTQYF.

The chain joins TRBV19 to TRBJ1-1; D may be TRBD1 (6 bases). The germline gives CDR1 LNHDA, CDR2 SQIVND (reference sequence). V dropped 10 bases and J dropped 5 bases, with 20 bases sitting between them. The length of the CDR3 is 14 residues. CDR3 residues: CATVNGGARTEAFF. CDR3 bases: TGTGCCACGGTTAATGGGGGGGCTAGGACTGAAGCTTTCTTT.